This TCR beta chain was captured by sequencing in a study of T cell responses to AZD1222 COVID-19 vaccine. The CDR3 is 16 residues long. Germline V CDR1 and CDR2: SGHTA, FQGNSA. V shed 4 bases, J shed 5 bases, and the junction held 8 bases outside the gene matches. Measured with immunoSEQ multiplex PCR; TCRdb has only the in-frame clones, and not every one. The profile covers around 65,000 clones, with over 60% appearing a single time and around 15% taken by the ten largest. This chain joins TRBV7-2 and TRBJ2-2; 9 nucleotides align to TRBD1. The TCR was taken from an adult in good health. The starting material was peripheral blood, obtained on day 0 of AZD1222 vaccination. As DNA, the CDR3 is TGTGCCAGCAGCTCTCAACAGGGGGCTCGGACCGGGGAGCTGTTTTTT. It specifies CASSSQQGARTGELFF.